This T cell receptor (beta chain) emerged from a study of T cell repertoires in aging, cancer and after chemotherapy. V trimming: 8 bases; J trimming: 6 bases; junction bases outside the gene matches: 15. The CDR3 consists of 16 residues. Germline V lookup: CDR1 MDHEN, CDR2 SYDVKM. Amplification of TCR beta used genomic DNA extracted from peripheral blood. A mixed TRB-A/B primer pool amplified rearranged TRB by multiplex touch-down PCR. TCRdb itself ran the multiplex PCR reads through MiXCR, one entry per CDR3 protein. Among around 1,600 distinct CDR3 sequences listed, around 60% were seen once. The genes are TRBV28 and TRBJ2-1, with 8 bases matching TRBD1. Sequenced: blood. The receptor was derived from a human donor with a solid tumor. CDR3 region: CASGYPGTGSFNEQFF. The CDR3 DNA reads as TGTGCCAGCGGGTACCCCGGGACAGGTAGCTTCAATGAGCAGTTCTTC. Using reference TRBV28 and TRBJ2-1 for the parts outside the CDR3, the full variable domain is DVKVTQSSRYLVKRTGEKVFLECVQDMDHENMFWYRQDPGLGLRLIYFSYDVKMKEKGDIPEGYSVSREKKERFSLILESASTNQTSMYLCASGYPGTGSFNEQFFGPGTRLTVL.